Sequencing of this T cell receptor beta chain was carried out in a study of CXCR3-negative and CXCR3-positive naive CD8 T cells. This CDR3 has 13 amino acids. Germline V lookup: CDR1 DFQATT, CDR2 SNEGSKA (reference sequence). Comment on this clonotype: The antigen remains unidentified.

General observations from the study: With CXCR3 expression partially decreased after cryopreservation, most assays relied on fresh PBMCs.

Via 5' RACE with UMI labels, TRB cDNA libraries were prepared. TCRdb reanalyzed the 5' RACE reads, giving one entry per CDR3 protein sequence and no DNA. This table lists about 43,000 distinct CDR3 sequences. The source of this sequence is a human donor in good health. Some clones in this sample may be carry-over from other donors' samples. The sequenced sample was memory CD8+ T cells from blood. The V gene is TRBV20-1, the J gene TRBJ1-3. The CDR3: CSARTENGNTIYF.